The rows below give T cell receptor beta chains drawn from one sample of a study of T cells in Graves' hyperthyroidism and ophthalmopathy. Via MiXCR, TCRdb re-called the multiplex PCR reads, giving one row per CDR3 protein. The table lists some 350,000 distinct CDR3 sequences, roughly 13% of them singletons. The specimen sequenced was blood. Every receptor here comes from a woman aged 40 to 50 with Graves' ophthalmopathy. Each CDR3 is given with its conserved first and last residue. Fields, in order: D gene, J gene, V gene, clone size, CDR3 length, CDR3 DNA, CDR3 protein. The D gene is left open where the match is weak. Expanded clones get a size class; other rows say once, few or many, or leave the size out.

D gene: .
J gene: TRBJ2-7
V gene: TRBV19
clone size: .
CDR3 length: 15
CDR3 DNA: TGTGCCAGTAGTAATGGGGGTCCTTTCCTTGGCGAGCAGTACTTC
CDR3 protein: CASSNGGPFLGEQYF

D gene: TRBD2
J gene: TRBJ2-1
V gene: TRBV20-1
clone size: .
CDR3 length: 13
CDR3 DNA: TGCAGTGTTTTAGCGGGGGCTCGGAATGAGCAGTTCTTC
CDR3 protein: CSVLAGARNEQFF

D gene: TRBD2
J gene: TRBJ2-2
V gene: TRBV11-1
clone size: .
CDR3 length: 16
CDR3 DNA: TGTGCCAGCACCCTAGCGGGAGGCTTCTACACCGGGGAGCTGTTTTTT
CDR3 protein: CASTLAGGFYTGELFF

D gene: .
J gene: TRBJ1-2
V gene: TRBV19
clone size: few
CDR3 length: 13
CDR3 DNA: TGTGCCAGTAGCACGACAGTACTCTATGGCTACACCTTC
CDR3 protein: CASSTTVLYGYTF

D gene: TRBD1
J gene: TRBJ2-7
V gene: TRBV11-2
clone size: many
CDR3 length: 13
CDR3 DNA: TGTGCCAGCAGCCAGACAGGGAACTACGAGCAGTACTTC
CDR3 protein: CASSQTGNYEQYF

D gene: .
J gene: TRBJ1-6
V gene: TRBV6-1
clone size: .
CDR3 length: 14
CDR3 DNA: TGTGCCAGCAGTGACAAGGGCGTCGGCTCACCCCTCCACTTT
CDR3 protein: CASSDKGVGSPLHF

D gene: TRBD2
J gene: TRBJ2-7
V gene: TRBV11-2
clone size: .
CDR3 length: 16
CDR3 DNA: TGTGCCAGCAGCATTAGGGCAGCGGGAGGACCGTACGAGCAGTACTTC
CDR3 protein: CASSIRAAGGPYEQYF

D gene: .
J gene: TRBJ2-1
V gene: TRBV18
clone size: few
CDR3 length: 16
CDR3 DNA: TGTGCCAGCTCACCACCGTTAGTACGGACCATCAATGAGCAGTTCTTC
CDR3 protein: CASSPPLVRTINEQFF

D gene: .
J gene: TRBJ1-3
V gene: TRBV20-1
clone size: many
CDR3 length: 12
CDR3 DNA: TGCAGTGCTAGGTCCTCTGGAAACACCATATATTTT
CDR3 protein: CSARSSGNTIYF

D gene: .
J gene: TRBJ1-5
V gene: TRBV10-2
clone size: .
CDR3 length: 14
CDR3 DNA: TGCGCCAGCAGTGAGTCTGCGGGAGATCAGCCCCAGCATTTT
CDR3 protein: CASSESAGDQPQHF

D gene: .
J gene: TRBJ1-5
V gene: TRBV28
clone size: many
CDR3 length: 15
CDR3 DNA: TGTGCCAGCAGTTTAGACAGGTCACGCAATCAGCCCCAGCATTTT
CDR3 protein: CASSLDRSRNQPQHF

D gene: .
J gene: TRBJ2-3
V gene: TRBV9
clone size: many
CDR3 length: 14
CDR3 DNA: TGTGCCAGCAGCCTTGTTGATTTCACAGATACGCAGTATTTT
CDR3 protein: CASSLVDFTDTQYF

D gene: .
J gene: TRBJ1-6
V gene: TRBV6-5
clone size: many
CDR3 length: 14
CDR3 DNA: TGTGCCAGCAGTTCACCCAAGGGCTTTTCACCCCTCCACTTT
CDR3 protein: CASSSPKGFSPLHF

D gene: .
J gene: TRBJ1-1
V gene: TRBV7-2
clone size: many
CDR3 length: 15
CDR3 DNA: TGTGCCAGCAGCCCCCAGGTAACTAGGGACACTGAAGCTTTCTTT
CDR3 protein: CASSPQVTRDTEAFF

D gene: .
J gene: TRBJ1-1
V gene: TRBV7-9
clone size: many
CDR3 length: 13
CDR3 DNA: TGTGCCAGCAGCCGCGGGACTTGGGCTGAAGCTTTCTTT
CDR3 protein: CASSRGTWAEAFF

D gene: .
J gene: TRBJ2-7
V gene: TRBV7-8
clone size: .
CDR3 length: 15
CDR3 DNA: TGTGCCAGCAGCCCGCAAACGGGGTTAGGGTACGAGCAGTACTTC
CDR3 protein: CASSPQTGLGYEQYF